This entry concerns a single T cell receptor (beta chain). Its specificity is not known. The germline V gene has CDR1 MGHDK and CDR2 SYGVNS. Trimming cost V 4 bases and J 0 bases; bases outside gene matches: 6. There are 15 residues in the CDR3. The data belong to a study of CD8+ T cells in alopecia areata. The study, taken as a whole, reports: In lesional scalp, particularly from alopecia totalis/universalis, clonality was higher than in normal scalp. Normal skin's resident alphabeta T cells are also sequenced in scalp samples.

RNA, once extracted, was reverse transcribed into cDNA for use as the sequencing template. The repertoire was sequenced with immunoSEQ multiplex PCR; TCRdb's copy has only in-frame clones and lacks some. The sample consists of 140,000 to 150,000 clones, roughly 46% of them appearing once. This material consisted of CD4+ T cells sorted from blood, taken at week 0. This clonotype was sampled from a human donor with alopecia areata. This rearrangement joins TRBV25-1 to TRBJ2-7, with 7 positions matching TRBD2. Here the CDR3 DNA reads TGTGCCAGCAGTGCGGGAGGTGAGGGCTCCTACGAGCAGTACTTC. It encodes CASSAGGEGSYEQYF.